Below are 2 T cell receptor beta chains sequenced from a single sample in a study of blood T cell repertoires in COVID-19. Repertoires were generated with immunoSEQ multiplex PCR, while TCRdb's copy carries only in-frame clones and drops some. The sample shows 150,000 to 200,000 clones, over 60% of them seen only once. Material: peripheral blood. These receptor sequences come from a woman in her seventies with acute or convalescent COVID-19.

The chain links TRBV25-1 to TRBJ2-4, with 8 positions matching TRBD2. V lost 3 bases to trimming and J lost 7 bases; unmatched junction nucleotides: 17. From germline, CDR1 is MGHDK and CDR2 SYGVNS. The CDR3 runs 18 residues. The DNA for the CDR3 is TGTGCCAGCAGTGATTCGTCCGGGACTAGAGGGCTAGATAACATTCAGTACTTC. Translation gives CASSDSSGTRGLDNIQYF.

This rearrangement joins TRBV5-1 to TRBJ1-1; possibly TRBD1 for D (5 bases). V lost 4 bases, J lost 3 bases, and 10 bases lay in between. This CDR3 has 13 amino acids. The V gene's germline CDR1 is SGHRS and CDR2 YFSETQ. This CDR3 is CASSKGWDTEAFF. The CDR3 nucleotides read TGCGCCAGCAGCAAGGGGTGGGACACTGAAGCTTTCTTT.